This T cell receptor beta chain stems from a study of CD8 T cells in ankylosing spondylitis. Study-wide findings and caveats: Ankylosing spondylitis blood appeared to carry a characteristic TCR beta motif of 7 or 8 highly homologous variants. As reported, disease-linked clones showed significant enrichment in matched ankylosing spondylitis synovial fluid.

Germline V gene lookup returns CDR1 KGHDR and CDR2 SFDVKD. The CDR3 covers 11 residues. Trimming took off 7 bases at V and 7 bases at J, with 9 bases between the two ends. Quantitative 5'-RACE with molecular barcodes was used to make the TCR beta libraries. TCRdb fed the 5' RACE reads into MiXCR, producing one record per CDR3 protein. The sample carries roughly 190,000 distinct CDR3 sequences, roughly 13% recorded once. This clonotype was detected only a few times. Its specificity is not known. This clonotype was obtained from a male donor with ankylosing spondylitis or in good health (not recorded which). Source material: blood, either unsorted or a sorted T cell fraction (not recorded which). This chain links TRBV24-1 with TRBJ1-2, with D tentatively TRBD1 (5 bases). The CDR3 nucleotides read TGTGCCACCAGCGCGGGACGTGGCTACACCTTC. As protein: CATSAGRGYTF.